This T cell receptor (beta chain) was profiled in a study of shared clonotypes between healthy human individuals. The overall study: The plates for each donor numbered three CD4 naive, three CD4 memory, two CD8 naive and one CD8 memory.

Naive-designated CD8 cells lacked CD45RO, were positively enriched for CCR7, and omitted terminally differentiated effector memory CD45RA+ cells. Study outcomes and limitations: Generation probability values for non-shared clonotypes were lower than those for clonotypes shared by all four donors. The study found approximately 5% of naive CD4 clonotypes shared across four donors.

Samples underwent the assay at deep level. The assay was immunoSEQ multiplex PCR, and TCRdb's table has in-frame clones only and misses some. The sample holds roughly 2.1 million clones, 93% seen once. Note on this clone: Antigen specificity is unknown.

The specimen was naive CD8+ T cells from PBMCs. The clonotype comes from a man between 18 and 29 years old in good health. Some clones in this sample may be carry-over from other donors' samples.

This CDR3 reads CASSNPTSGAYMANVLTF. The DNA of the CDR3 is TGTGCCAGCAGCAACCCAACTAGCGGGGCCTATATGGCCAACGTCCTGACTTTC. J is TRBJ2-6 and V is TRBV7-9; 10 bases agree with TRBD2. Looked up from germline, CDR1 is SEHNR and CDR2 is FQNEAQ (reference sequence). This CDR3 region has 18 residues. V lost 5 bases, J lost 6 bases, and 13 bases stayed unmatched.